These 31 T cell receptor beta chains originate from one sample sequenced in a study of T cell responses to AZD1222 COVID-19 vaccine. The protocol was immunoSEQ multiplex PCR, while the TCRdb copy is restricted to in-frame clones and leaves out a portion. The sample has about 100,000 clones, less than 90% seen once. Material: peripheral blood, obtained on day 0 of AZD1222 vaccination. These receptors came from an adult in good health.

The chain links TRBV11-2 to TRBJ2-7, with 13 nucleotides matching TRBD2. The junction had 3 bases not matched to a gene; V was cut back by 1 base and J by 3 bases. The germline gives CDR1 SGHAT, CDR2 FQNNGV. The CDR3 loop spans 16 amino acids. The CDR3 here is CASSLVGLAGLYEQYF. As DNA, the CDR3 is TGTGCCAGCAGCTTAGTGGGACTAGCGGGGCTCTACGAGCAGTACTTC.

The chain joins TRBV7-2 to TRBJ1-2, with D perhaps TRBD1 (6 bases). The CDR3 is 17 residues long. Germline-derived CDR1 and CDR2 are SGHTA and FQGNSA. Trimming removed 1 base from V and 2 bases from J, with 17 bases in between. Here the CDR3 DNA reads TGTGCCAGCAGCTTAGGGAGTTGGACAGCCCTAAACTATGGCTACACCTTC. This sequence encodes CASSLGSWTALNYGYTF.

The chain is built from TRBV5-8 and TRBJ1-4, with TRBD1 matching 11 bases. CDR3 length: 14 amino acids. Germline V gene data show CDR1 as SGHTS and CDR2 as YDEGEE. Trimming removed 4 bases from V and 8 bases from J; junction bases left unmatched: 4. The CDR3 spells CASSPGTGGEKLFF. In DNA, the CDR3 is TGTGCCAGCAGCCCCGGGACAGGGGGGGAAAAACTGTTTTTT.

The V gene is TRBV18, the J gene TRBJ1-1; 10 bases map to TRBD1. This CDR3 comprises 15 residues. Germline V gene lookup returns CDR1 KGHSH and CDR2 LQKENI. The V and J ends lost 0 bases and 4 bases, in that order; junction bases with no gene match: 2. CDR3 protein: CASSPPTGGVTEAFF. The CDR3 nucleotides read TGTGCCAGCTCACCACCGACAGGGGGCGTCACTGAAGCTTTCTTT. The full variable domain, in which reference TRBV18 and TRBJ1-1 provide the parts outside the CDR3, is NAGVMQNPRHLVRRRGQEARLRCSPMKGHSHVYWYRQLPEEGLKFMVYLQKENIIDESGMPKERFSAEFPKEGPSILRIQQVVRGDSAAYFCASSPPTGGVTEAFFGQGTRLTVV.

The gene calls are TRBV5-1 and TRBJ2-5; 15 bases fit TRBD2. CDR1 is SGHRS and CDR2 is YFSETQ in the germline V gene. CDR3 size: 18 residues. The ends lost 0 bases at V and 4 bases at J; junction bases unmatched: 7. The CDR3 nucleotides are TGCGCCAGCAGCTTGGGCGGGGGACTAGCGGGAGGCCGAGAGACCCAGTACTTC. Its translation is CASSLGGGLAGGRETQYF.

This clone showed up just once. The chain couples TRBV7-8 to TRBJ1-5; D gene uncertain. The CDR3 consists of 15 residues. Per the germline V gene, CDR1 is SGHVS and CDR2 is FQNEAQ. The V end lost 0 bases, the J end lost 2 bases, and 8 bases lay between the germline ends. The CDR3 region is CASSLAKGRNQPQHF. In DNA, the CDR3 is TGTGCCAGCAGCTTAGCGAAGGGTCGCAATCAGCCCCAGCATTTT.

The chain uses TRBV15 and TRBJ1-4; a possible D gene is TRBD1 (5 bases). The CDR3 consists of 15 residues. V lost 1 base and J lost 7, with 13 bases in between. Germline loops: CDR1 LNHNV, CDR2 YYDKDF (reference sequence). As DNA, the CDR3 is TGTGCCACCAGCAGAGTGCAGGGTTTAGGTGAAAAACTGTTTTTT. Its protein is CATSRVQGLGEKLFF.

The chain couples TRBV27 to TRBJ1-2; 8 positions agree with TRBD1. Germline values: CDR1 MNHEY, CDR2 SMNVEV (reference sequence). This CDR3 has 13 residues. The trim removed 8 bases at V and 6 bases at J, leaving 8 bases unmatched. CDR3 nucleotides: TGTGCCAGCTCTAAGGCGGACAGGGATGGCTACACCTTC. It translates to CASSKADRDGYTF.

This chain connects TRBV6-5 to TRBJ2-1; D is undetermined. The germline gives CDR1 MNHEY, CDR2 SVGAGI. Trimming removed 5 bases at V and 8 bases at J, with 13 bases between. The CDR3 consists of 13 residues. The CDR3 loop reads CASSSYRGDEQFF. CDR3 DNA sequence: TGTGCCAGCAGTAGCTATAGAGGCGATGAGCAGTTCTTC.

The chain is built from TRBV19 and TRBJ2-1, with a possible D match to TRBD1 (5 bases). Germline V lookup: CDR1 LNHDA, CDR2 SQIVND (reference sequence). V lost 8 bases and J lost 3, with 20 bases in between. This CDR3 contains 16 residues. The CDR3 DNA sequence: TGTGCCAGTCTGGGCCAGGGTGCAGGAGACTACAATGAGCAGTTCTTC. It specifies CASLGQGAGDYNEQFF.

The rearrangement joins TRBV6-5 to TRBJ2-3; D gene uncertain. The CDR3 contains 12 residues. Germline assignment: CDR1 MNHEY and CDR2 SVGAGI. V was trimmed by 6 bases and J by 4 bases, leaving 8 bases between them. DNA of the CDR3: TGTGCCAGCAGCCGAAGGCCAGATACGCAGTATTTT. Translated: CASSRRPDTQYF.

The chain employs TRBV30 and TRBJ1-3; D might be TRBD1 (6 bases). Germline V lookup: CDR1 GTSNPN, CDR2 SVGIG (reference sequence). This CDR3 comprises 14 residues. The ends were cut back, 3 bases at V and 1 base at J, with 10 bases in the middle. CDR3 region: CAWRGGGSGNTIYF. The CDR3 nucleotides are TGTGCCTGGAGAGGGGGAGGATCTGGAAACACCATATATTTT.

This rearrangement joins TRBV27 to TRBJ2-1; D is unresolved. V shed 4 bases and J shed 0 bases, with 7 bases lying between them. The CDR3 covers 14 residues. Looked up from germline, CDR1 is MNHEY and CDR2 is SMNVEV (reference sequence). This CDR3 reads CASSSISSYNEQFF. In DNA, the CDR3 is TGTGCCAGCAGTTCCATATCCTCCTACAATGAGCAGTTCTTC.

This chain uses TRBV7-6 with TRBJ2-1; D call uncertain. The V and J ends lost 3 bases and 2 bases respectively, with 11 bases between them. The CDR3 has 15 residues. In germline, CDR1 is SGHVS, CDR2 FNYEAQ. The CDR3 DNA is TGTGCCAGCAGCTTTGAACCCCAGCCCTACAATGAGCAGTTCTTC. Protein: CASSFEPQPYNEQFF.

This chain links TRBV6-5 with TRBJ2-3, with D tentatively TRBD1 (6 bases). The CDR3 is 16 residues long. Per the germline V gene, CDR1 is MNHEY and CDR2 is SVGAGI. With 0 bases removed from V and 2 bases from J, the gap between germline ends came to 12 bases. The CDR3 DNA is TGTGCCAGCAGTTACTCGAGGCCAGGGGTCACAGATACGCAGTATTTT. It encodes CASSYSRPGVTDTQYF.

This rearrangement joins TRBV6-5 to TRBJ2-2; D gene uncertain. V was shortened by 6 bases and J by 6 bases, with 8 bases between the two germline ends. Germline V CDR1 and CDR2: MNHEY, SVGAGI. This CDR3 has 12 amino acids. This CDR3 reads CASRAVAGELFF. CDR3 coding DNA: TGTGCCAGCAGGGCGGTGGCCGGGGAGCTGTTTTTT.

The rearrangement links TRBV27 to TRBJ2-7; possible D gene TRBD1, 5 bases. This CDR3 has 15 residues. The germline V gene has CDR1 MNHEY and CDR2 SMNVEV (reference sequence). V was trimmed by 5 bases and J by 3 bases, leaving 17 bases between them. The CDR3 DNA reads TGTGCCAGCAGTCCGTTGGGGCAGATAAACTACGAGCAGTACTTC. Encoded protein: CASSPLGQINYEQYF.

CDR3 sequence reads: CASSLDGTGAHEQYF. As DNA, the CDR3 is TGTGCCAGCAGCTTAGACGGGACAGGGGCCCACGAGCAGTACTTC. The rearrangement uses TRBV11-1 and TRBJ2-7, with 10 bases that match TRBD1. Per the germline V gene, CDR1 is SGHAT and CDR2 is FQDESV (reference sequence). J gave up 5 bases and V 1 base, and 5 bases lay outside the gene matches. CDR3 length: 15 amino acids.

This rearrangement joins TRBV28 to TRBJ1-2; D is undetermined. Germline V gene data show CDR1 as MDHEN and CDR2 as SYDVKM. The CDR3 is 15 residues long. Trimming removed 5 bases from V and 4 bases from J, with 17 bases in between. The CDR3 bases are TGTGCCAGCAGTCTGTCTACTCCATTTCTCTATGGCTACACCTTC. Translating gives CASSLSTPFLYGYTF.

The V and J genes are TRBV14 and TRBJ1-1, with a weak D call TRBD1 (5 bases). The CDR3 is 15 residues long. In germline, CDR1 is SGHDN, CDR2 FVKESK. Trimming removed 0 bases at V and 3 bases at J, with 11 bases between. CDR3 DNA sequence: TGTGCCAGCAGCCAAGACCAGGGATATTACACTGAAGCTTTCTTT. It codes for CASSQDQGYYTEAFF. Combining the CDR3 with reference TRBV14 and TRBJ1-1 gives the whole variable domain EAGVTQFPSHSVIEKGQTVTLRCDPISGHDNLYWYRRVMGKEIKFLLHFVKESKQDESGMPNNRFLAERTGGTYSTLKVQPAELEDSGVYFCASSQDQGYYTEAFFGQGTRLTVV.

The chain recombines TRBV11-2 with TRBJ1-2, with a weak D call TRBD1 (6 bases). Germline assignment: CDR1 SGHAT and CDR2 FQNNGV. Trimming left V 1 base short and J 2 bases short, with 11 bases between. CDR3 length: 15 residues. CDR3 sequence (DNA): TGTGCCAGCAGCTTAGTCCGGGGGCCGAACTATGGCTACACCTTC. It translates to CASSLVRGPNYGYTF. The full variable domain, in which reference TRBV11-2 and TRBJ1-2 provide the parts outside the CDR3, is EAGVAQSPRYKIIEKRQSVAFWCNPISGHATLYWYQQILGQGPKLLIQFQNNGVVDDSQLPKDRFSAERLKGVDSTLKIQPAKLEDSAVYLCASSLVRGPNYGYTFGSGTRLTVV.

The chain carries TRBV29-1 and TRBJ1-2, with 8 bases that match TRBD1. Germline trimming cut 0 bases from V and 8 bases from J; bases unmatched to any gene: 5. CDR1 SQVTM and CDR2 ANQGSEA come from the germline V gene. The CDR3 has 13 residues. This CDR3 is CSVEDQGARGYTF. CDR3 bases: TGCAGCGTTGAAGATCAGGGGGCCAGGGGCTACACCTTC. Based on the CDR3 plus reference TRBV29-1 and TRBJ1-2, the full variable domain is SAVISQKPSRDICQRGTSLTIQCQVDSQVTMMFWYRQQPGQSLTLIATANQGSEATYESGFVIDKFPISRPNLTFSTLTVSNMSPEDSSIYLCSVEDQGARGYTFGSGTRLTVV.

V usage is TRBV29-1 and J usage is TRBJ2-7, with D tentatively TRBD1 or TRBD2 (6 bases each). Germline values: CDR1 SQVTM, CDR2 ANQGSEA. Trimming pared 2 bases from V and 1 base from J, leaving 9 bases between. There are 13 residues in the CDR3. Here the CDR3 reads CSVERGESYEQYF. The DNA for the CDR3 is TGCAGCGTTGAAAGGGGGGAGTCCTACGAGCAGTACTTC.

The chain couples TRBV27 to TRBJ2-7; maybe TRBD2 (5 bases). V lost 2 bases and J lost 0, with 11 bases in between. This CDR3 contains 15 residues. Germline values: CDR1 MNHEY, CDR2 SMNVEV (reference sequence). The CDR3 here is CASSLGSHPSYEQYF. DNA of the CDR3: TGTGCCAGCAGTTTAGGGAGTCATCCCTCCTACGAGCAGTACTTC.

CDR3 nucleotide sequence: TGTGCTAGTGGTTTTCTGGAGACGGGGAGCACAGATACGCAGTATTTT. This codes for CASGFLETGSTDTQYF. This chain links TRBV12-5 with TRBJ2-3; weak D call: TRBD2 (5 bases). Germline V gene sequence: CDR1 LGHNT, CDR2 FRNRAP. This CDR3 spans 16 amino acids. V was shortened by 3 bases and J by 0 bases, with 13 bases between the two germline ends. Full variable domain (missing parts from reference TRBV12-5 and TRBJ2-3): DARVTQTPRHKVTEMGQEVTMRCQPILGHNTVFWYRQTMMQGLELLAYFRNRAPLDDSGMPKDRFSAEMPDATLATLKIQPSEPRDSAVYFCASGFLETGSTDTQYFGPGTRLTVL.

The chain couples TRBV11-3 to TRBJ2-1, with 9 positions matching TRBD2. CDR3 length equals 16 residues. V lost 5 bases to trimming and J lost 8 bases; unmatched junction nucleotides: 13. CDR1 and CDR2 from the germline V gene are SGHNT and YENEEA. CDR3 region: CASSSIGRGGNYEQFF. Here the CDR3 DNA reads TGTGCCAGCAGCAGCATTGGGCGGGGGGGAAACTATGAGCAGTTCTTC.

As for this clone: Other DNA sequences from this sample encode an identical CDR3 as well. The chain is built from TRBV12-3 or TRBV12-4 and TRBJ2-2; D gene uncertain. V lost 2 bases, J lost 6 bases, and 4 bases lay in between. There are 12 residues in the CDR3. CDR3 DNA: TGTGCCAGCAGTTTATTTGCCGGGGAGCTGTTTTTT. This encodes CASSLFAGELFF.

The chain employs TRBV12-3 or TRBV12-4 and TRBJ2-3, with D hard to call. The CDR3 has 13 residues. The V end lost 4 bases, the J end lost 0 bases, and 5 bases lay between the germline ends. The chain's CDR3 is CASSSYSTDTQYF. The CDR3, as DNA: TGTGCCAGCAGTTCGTATAGCACAGATACGCAGTATTTT.

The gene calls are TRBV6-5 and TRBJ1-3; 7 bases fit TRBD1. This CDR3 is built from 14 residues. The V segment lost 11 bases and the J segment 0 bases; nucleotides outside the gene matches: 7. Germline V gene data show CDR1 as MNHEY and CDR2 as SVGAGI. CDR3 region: CAAMDRSSGNTIYF. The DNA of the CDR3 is TGTGCCGCTATGGACAGGAGCTCTGGAAACACCATATATTTT.

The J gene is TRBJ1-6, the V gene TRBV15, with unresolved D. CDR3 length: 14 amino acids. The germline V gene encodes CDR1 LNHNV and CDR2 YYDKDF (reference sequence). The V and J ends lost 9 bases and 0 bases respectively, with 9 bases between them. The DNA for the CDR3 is TGTGCCACAGGAAAGAGCTCCTATAATTCACCCCTCCACTTT. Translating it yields CATGKSSYNSPLHF.

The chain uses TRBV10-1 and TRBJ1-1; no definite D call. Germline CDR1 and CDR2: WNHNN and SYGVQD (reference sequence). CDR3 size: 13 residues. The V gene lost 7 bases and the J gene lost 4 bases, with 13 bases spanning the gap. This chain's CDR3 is CASKSQYGTEAFF. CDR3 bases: TGCGCCAGCAAATCACAGTACGGCACTGAAGCTTTCTTT.